This entry lists 8 T cell receptor beta chains sequenced from one sample in a study of blood T cell repertoires in COVID-19. The table came from immunoSEQ multiplex PCR; TCRdb's copy has only in-frame clones and leaves some out. The repertoire has 70,000 or so clones, about three quarters of them found once; the top ten carry less than 40%. Sequencing used peripheral blood. Receptor source: an older woman with acute or convalescent COVID-19.

The chain links TRBV7-2 to TRBJ2-7; 9 bases agree with TRBD1. The CDR3 consists of 16 residues. V trimming: 5 bases; J trimming: 1 base; junction bases outside the gene matches: 9. CDR1 and CDR2 from the germline V gene are SGHTA and FQGNSA. The CDR3 region is CASSEESGTGSYEQYF. The CDR3 nucleotides read TGTGCCAGCAGCGAGGAGTCGGGGACAGGGTCCTACGAGCAGTACTTC.

J is TRBJ2-2 and V is TRBV18; possibly TRBD1 for D (6 bases). In germline, CDR1 is KGHSH, CDR2 LQKENI. V was cut by 3 bases and J by 4 bases, with 15 bases left in between. The CDR3 is 16 residues long. CDR3 sequence: CASSPGNRETTGELFF. The CDR3 DNA reads TGTGCCAGCTCACCGGGTAACAGGGAGACCACCGGGGAGCTGTTTTTT.

The chain links TRBV7-9 to TRBJ2-1, with 8 positions matching TRBD2. The ends lost 5 bases at V and 0 bases at J; junction bases unmatched: 12. Germline assignment: CDR1 SEHNR and CDR2 FQNEAQ (reference sequence). There are 18 residues in the CDR3. CDR3 loop: CASSDWGSGTSSYNEQFF. The CDR3 bases are TGTGCCAGCAGCGATTGGGGTAGCGGGACGAGCTCCTACAATGAGCAGTTCTTC.

This CDR3 is CSAVMSSGNTIYF. In DNA form, the CDR3 reads TGCAGCGCCGTCATGAGCTCTGGAAACACCATATATTTT. The chain couples TRBV29-1 to TRBJ1-3; D unresolved. The CDR3 is made up of 13 amino acids. Per the germline V gene, CDR1 is SQVTM and CDR2 is ANQGSEA. Trimming took 7 bases from V and 0 from J, leaving 10 bases between them. Supplemented by reference TRBV29-1 and TRBJ1-3, the full variable domain reads SAVISQKPSRDICQRGTSLTIQCQVDSQVTMMFWYRQQPGQSLTLIATANQGSEATYESGFVIDKFPISRPNLTFSTLTVSNMSPEDSSIYLCSAVMSSGNTIYFGEGSWLTVV.

This clone came up a few times. J is TRBJ2-2 and V is TRBV6-2 or TRBV6-3, with D possibly being TRBD2 (6 bases). Germline CDR1 is MNHEY and CDR2 is SVGEGT. There are 14 residues in the CDR3. Trimming removed 6 bases from V and 5 bases from J, with 13 bases in between. CDR3 region: CASSRIGGTGELFF. CDR3 DNA sequence: TGTGCCAGCAGCCGTATAGGAGGGACCGGGGAGCTGTTTTTT.

For the CDR3, the DNA is TGTGCCAGCGGGCAGGGGGGACCCCAGGAGACCCAGTACTTC. This codes for CASGQGGPQETQYF. The V and J genes are TRBV6-5 and TRBJ2-5, with a possible D match to TRBD1 (7 bases). The CDR3 contains 14 residues. CDR1 and CDR2 from the germline V gene are MNHEY and SVGAGI. V lost 8 bases, J lost 5 bases, and 18 bases lay in between.

The CDR3 bases are TGTGCCTTTGGGACAGGGGCTATGGAAAAACTGTTTTTT. The encoded protein is CAFGTGAMEKLFF. The chain recombines TRBV30 with TRBJ1-4; TRBD1 aligns across 10 bases. Germline CDR1 reads GTSNPN; CDR2 reads SVGIG (reference sequence). The CDR3 runs to 13 residues. V shed 7 bases and J 8 bases; nucleotides not matched to a gene: 7.

The chain combines TRBV7-9 with TRBJ2-7, with 10 bases lining up with TRBD1. The CDR3 consists of 16 residues. Germline V gene lookup returns CDR1 SEHNR and CDR2 FQNEAQ (reference sequence). The V and J ends lost 5 bases and 3 bases, in that order; junction bases with no gene match: 10. DNA of the CDR3: TGTGCCAGCAGCCCTCCGGGACAGGGGACATACTACGAGCAGTACTTC. Residues: CASSPPGQGTYYEQYF.